These 24 T cell receptor beta chains were all obtained from the same sample, sequenced in a study of blood T cell repertoires in COVID-19 (dated by TCRdb to about 2020). The protocol used for the library was the immunoSEQ multiplex PCR assay. Entries here come from immuneACCESS through TCRdb and include only in-frame sequences with V and J called. Some clones fail to appear in such tables; in the studies checked, an unresolved V gene covers under half of the shortfall, and the cause of the remainder is unknown. The table for this sample lists around 260,000 clones; roughly 88% of them were counted only once. The leading ten clones occupy 0.87% of the sample. Sequences were obtained from peripheral blood. The source of these receptors is a human donor with COVID-19, enrolled during active disease. The donor label of this sample is uncertain.

DNA of the CDR3: TGTGCCAGCAGCCCCGCCCAGACCTACAATGAGCAGTTCTTC. Its protein product is CASSPAQTYNEQFF. J is TRBJ2-1 and V is TRBV3-1 (or the pseudogene TRBV3-2); D unresolved. The CDR3 is 14 residues long. Trimming cost V 4 bases and J 2 bases, with 9 bases left between them. From germline, CDR1 is LGHDT and CDR2 YNNKEL (reference sequence).

The chain employs TRBV3-1 (or the pseudogene TRBV3-2) and TRBJ1-5, with a tentative D call TRBD1 (5 bases). V was pared by 0 bases and J by 4 bases, with 16 bases between. CDR3 length: 17 residues. The V gene's germline CDR1 is LGHDT and CDR2 YNNKEL (reference sequence). CDR3 DNA sequence: TGTGCCAGCAGCCAAGATGCGGGGGGTGGATCAAATCAGCCCCAGCATTTT. This gives the protein CASSQDAGGGSNQPQHF.

The genes are TRBV7-9 and TRBJ2-5, with no clear D. Per the germline V gene, CDR1 is SEHNR and CDR2 is FQNEAQ (reference sequence). CDR3 length: 12 amino acids. Deletions cut 5 bases from V and 0 bases from J, with 4 bases between. The CDR3 DNA reads TGTGCCAGCAGCCCTAACCAAGAGACCCAGTACTTC. This codes for CASSPNQETQYF.

This chain links TRBV19 with TRBJ1-5; D may be TRBD1 (6 bases). The ends were cut back, 6 bases at V and 1 base at J, with 13 bases in the middle. The CDR3 is made up of 15 amino acids. The germline V gene has CDR1 LNHDA and CDR2 SQIVND (reference sequence). CDR3 amino acids: CASRRSGDSNQPQHF. Written as DNA, the CDR3 is TGTGCCAGTAGACGCTCAGGGGACAGCAATCAGCCCCAGCATTTT.

This clone was counted once. This chain connects TRBV5-5 to TRBJ1-4; no clear D. This CDR3 is 16 amino acids long. Trimming cost V 4 bases and J 11 bases, with 24 bases left between them. Germline V gives CDR1 SGHKS, CDR2 YYEKEE (reference sequence). The CDR3 DNA follows: TGTGCCAGCAGCCCCAGTACCCTTAGGAGTTTCGGCAAACTGTTTTTT. As protein: CASSPSTLRSFGKLFF.

The sample holds a few counts of this clone. The gene calls are TRBV5-1 and TRBJ2-2; unclear D gene. CDR3 length: 12 amino acids. Trimming left V 4 bases short and J 3 bases short, with 4 bases between. CDR1 SGHRS and CDR2 YFSETQ come from the germline V gene. The CDR3 region is CASSRDTGELFF. CDR3 sequence (DNA): TGCGCCAGCAGCCGGGACACCGGGGAGCTGTTTTTT.

The chain combines TRBV19 with TRBJ2-5; 8 bases align to TRBD1. The CDR3 runs 16 residues. V lost 3 bases and J lost 5; bases outside the gene matches: 11. Per the germline V gene, CDR1 is LNHDA and CDR2 is SQIVND (reference sequence). Here the CDR3 DNA reads TGTGCCAGTAGTATCCCGACAGGGGTATTTGGGGAGACCCAGTACTTC. Its translation: CASSIPTGVFGETQYF.

The rearrangement joins TRBV4-1 to TRBJ1-1; 8 nucleotides line up with TRBD1. Germline V CDR1 and CDR2: MGHRA, YSYEKL. The ends lost 1 base at V and 2 bases at J; junction bases unmatched: 3. The CDR3 runs 15 residues. CDR3: CASSQGTGSNTEAFF. CDR3 sequence (DNA): TGCGCCAGCAGCCAAGGGACAGGGAGTAACACTGAAGCTTTCTTT.

V and J are TRBV18 and TRBJ1-4, with 7 nucleotides matching TRBD1. Germline V CDR1 and CDR2: KGHSH, LQKENI. After removal of 3 bases from V and 9 bases from J, the junction contained 10 bases not matched to a gene. This CDR3 comprises 15 residues. CDR3 protein: CASSPNTGEEKKLFF. Written as DNA, the CDR3 is TGTGCCAGCTCACCCAATACAGGGGAAGAGAAAAAACTGTTTTTT. Based on the CDR3 plus reference TRBV18 and TRBJ1-4, the full variable domain is NAGVMQNPRHLVRRRGQEARLRCSPMKGHSHVYWYRQLPEEGLKFMVYLQKENIIDESGMPKERFSAEFPKEGPSILRIQQVVRGDSAAYFCASSPNTGEEKKLFFGSGTQLSVL.

The chain couples TRBV29-1 to TRBJ2-3; D perhaps matches TRBD2 (6 bases). Germline V gene sequence: CDR1 SQVTM, CDR2 ANQGSEA. The CDR3 is 16 residues long. The V end lost 7 bases, the J end lost 4 bases, and 24 bases lay between the germline ends. The chain's CDR3 is CSAPRGPGVSPDTQYF. The DNA for the CDR3 is TGCAGCGCCCCAAGAGGGCCGGGAGTCTCTCCAGATACGCAGTATTTT.

The chain combines TRBV19 with TRBJ2-7, with D possibly matching TRBD1 (6 bases). The CDR3 runs 15 residues. Deletions cut 4 bases from V and 2 bases from J, with 15 bases between. Germline assignment: CDR1 LNHDA and CDR2 SQIVND (reference sequence). The CDR3 DNA reads as TGTGCCAGTAGTAACCACCGGGACAACCCCTACGAGCAGTACTTC. It specifies CASSNHRDNPYEQYF.

This chain connects TRBV5-4 to TRBJ1-1; TRBD1 agrees at 7 bases. CDR3 size: 13 residues. Germline V gene data show CDR1 as SGHNT and CDR2 as YYREEE (reference sequence). J was trimmed by 4 bases and V by 4 bases; bases with no gene match: 4. In DNA, the CDR3 is TGTGCCAGCAGCGGTCCAGGGGGCACTGAAGCTTTCTTT. Its translation is CASSGPGGTEAFF.

J is TRBJ2-5 and V is TRBV19; 8 nucleotides align to TRBD2. The CDR3 is 16 amino acids. In germline, CDR1 is LNHDA, CDR2 SQIVND (reference sequence). J lost 4 bases, V lost 1 base, and 8 bases had no gene match. The CDR3 loop is CASSIGAAGDGETQYF. CDR3 in DNA: TGTGCCAGTAGTATAGGGGCAGCGGGAGATGGAGAGACCCAGTACTTC.

The V and J genes are TRBV6-5 and TRBJ1-4, with 12 bases fitting TRBD1. The V gene end was trimmed by 6 bases and the J gene end by 5 bases; junction bases not matched to a gene: 4. The CDR3 is made up of 15 amino acids. Germline V gene data show CDR1 as MNHEY and CDR2 as SVGAGI. The CDR3 sequence is CASRGTGGLNEKLFF. The DNA for the CDR3 is TGTGCCAGCAGGGGGACAGGGGGCCTCAATGAAAAACTGTTTTTT.

The genes are TRBV7-2 and TRBJ2-3, with D possibly TRBD1 on 6 matching bases. The V end lost 5 bases, the J end lost 8 bases, and 23 bases lay between the germline ends. This CDR3 region has 16 residues. Germline V gene sequence: CDR1 SGHTA, CDR2 FQGNSA. Here the CDR3 DNA reads TGTGCCAGCAGCCCCCCGTCAGGGGAGCGGCTGATTACGCAGTATTTT. It translates to CASSPPSGERLITQYF.

This clone was found once. V gene TRBV6-6 combines with J gene TRBJ1-2; D ambiguous. CDR3 length: 14 amino acids. CDR1 MNHNY and CDR2 SVGAGI come from the germline V gene (reference sequence). V was clipped by 2 bases and J by 0 bases, with 7 bases between them. The CDR3 nucleotides are TGTGCCAGCAGTTACGGGGAGGCTAACTATGGCTACACCTTC. Its protein product is CASSYGEANYGYTF.

The chain couples TRBV3-1 (or the pseudogene TRBV3-2) to TRBJ2-7, with D hard to call. Per germline, CDR1 LGHDT and CDR2 YNNKEL (reference sequence). CDR3 size: 12 residues. The V and J ends lost 1 base and 4 bases respectively, with 5 bases between them. The CDR3 bases are TGTGCCAGCAGCCAAGTCGGTTACGAGCAGTACTTC. Encoded protein: CASSQVGYEQYF.

This clone was counted between two and nine times. The chain combines TRBV29-1 with TRBJ1-1; D is uncertain. The CDR3 covers 11 residues. Germline CDR1 SQVTM, CDR2 ANQGSEA. Trimming removed 4 bases at V and 0 bases at J, with 3 bases between. The CDR3 reads CSVAVNTEAFF. The CDR3 DNA is TGCAGCGTTGCAGTGAACACTGAAGCTTTCTTT.

The gene calls are TRBV28 and TRBJ2-7; 7 nucleotides line up with TRBD2. V dropped 7 bases and J dropped 5; count of bases not matched to a gene: 14. Germline V CDR1 and CDR2: MDHEN, SYDVKM. The CDR3 spans 15 residues. The CDR3 here is CASTLRGLGDHEQYF. The DNA of the CDR3 is TGTGCCAGCACCCTTAGAGGACTAGGAGATCACGAGCAGTACTTC.

The V and J genes are TRBV7-2 and TRBJ1-1; D unclear. Germline V gives CDR1 SGHTA, CDR2 FQGNSA. Trimming removed 0 bases at V and 5 bases at J, with 13 bases between. The CDR3 runs 15 residues. The CDR3 coding sequence is TGTGCCAGCAGCTTAGCGTCCGGGGTCAGGACTGAAGCTTTCTTT. This translates into CASSLASGVRTEAFF.

The chain has TRBV9 and TRBJ1-1; 8 bases match TRBD1. CDR1 and CDR2 from the germline V gene are SGDLS and YYNGEE. The CDR3 has 13 residues. V lost 5 bases to trimming and J lost 4 bases; unmatched junction nucleotides: 4. The CDR3 DNA reads TGTGCCAGCAGGACAGGGGTTCCCACTGAAGCTTTCTTT. It encodes CASRTGVPTEAFF.

The genes are TRBV4-1 and TRBJ2-1; TRBD2 matches 8 bases. V was clipped by 0 bases and J by 2 bases; unmatched bases: 3. Per the germline V gene, CDR1 is MGHRA and CDR2 is YSYEKL. The CDR3 contains 16 residues. As DNA, the CDR3 is TGCGCCAGCAGCCAAGAAATAGCGGGGCCCTACAATGAGCAGTTCTTC. Its translation: CASSQEIAGPYNEQFF.

This chain uses TRBV5-6 with TRBJ2-6; the D gene is possibly TRBD1 (5 bases). V was pared by 3 bases and J by 2 bases, with 18 bases between. Germline loops: CDR1 SGHDT, CDR2 YYEEEE. This CDR3 has 18 amino acids. The CDR3 here is CASSYPSALGPGANVLTF. CDR3 DNA: TGTGCCAGCAGCTACCCCTCCGCTTTGGGGCCTGGGGCCAACGTCCTGACTTTC.

This chain uses TRBV27 with TRBJ2-1, with 11 bases aligning to TRBD2. V was clipped by 5 bases and J by 2 bases; unmatched bases: 8. This CDR3 has 17 residues. Germline CDR1 MNHEY, CDR2 SMNVEV (reference sequence). CDR3 sequence reads: CASSLILAGVTYNEQFF. The DNA of the CDR3 is TGTGCCAGCAGTCTGATACTAGCGGGAGTTACCTACAATGAGCAGTTCTTC.